Sequencing of this T cell receptor (beta chain) was carried out in a study of OX40 agonist ivuxolimab in advanced cancers. Study-wide context: Six ivuxolimab dose levels, 0.01 to 10 mg/kg, were given intravenously every 2 weeks. Enrollees could have had prior anti-PD-1, anti-PD-L1 or anti-CTLA-4 therapy, which over 35% had received. Regarding the study as a whole: Blood T cells, both CD4+ and CD8+, expanded clonally by week 6 at 0.1 to 3.0 mg/kg. There were also nonresponders showing low normalized T-cell clonal expansion.

Assay: immunoSEQ multiplex PCR; the TCRdb copy retains only in-frame clones and omits some. This table has fewer than 90,000 clones, roughly 87% appearing once. Regarding this clone: Its antigen is not identified.

This TCR was sampled from an adult with an advanced solid tumor such as melanoma, head and neck, liver or kidney cancer. This specimen was CD4+ or CD8+ T cells sorted from blood, taken in a trial of the OX40 agonist ivuxolimab.

DNA for the CDR3: TGTGCCAGCAGTTTGGGATCCTCTGGGGCCAACGTCCTGACTTTC. It translates to CASSLGSSGANVLTF. V is TRBV6-1 and J is TRBJ2-6; D uncertain. Per the germline V gene, CDR1 is MNHNS and CDR2 is SASEGT. The CDR3 contains 15 residues. The ends were cut back, 5 bases at V and 0 bases at J, with 8 bases in the middle.